These 20 T cell receptor beta chains were all obtained from the same sample, sequenced in a study of CD8 T cells in Susac syndrome. Random hexamers were used to reverse transcribe about 0.45 to 1 ug of RNA. In TCRdb, the immunoSEQ multiplex PCR reads were re-called with MiXCR into one record per CDR3 protein. Of about 250,000 distinct CDR3 sequences in the sample, approximately 92% were seen once. Sequenced input: CD4+ T cells from PBMCs. These receptors all stem from a human donor with multiple sclerosis.

V gene TRBV6-1 combines with J gene TRBJ1-1; 7 nucleotides line up with TRBD1. Germline V gene data show CDR1 as MNHNS and CDR2 as SASEGT. The ends lost 4 bases at V and 7 bases at J; junction bases unmatched: 9. The CDR3 extends over 14 amino acids. The CDR3 here is CASSAGTARIEAFF. The DNA of the CDR3 is TGTGCCAGCAGTGCCGGGACAGCGAGGATTGAAGCTTTCTTT.

V usage is TRBV5-6 and J usage is TRBJ1-5; D is unclear. CDR1 and CDR2 (germline): SGHDT, YYEEEE. The CDR3 is made up of 14 amino acids. Deletions cut 2 bases from V and 7 bases from J, with 13 bases between. CDR3 protein: CASSFGRDGQPQHF. Written as DNA, the CDR3 is TGTGCCAGCAGCTTTGGTAGGGATGGACAGCCCCAGCATTTT.

The V call is TRBV5-6, the J call TRBJ1-1; 7 bases agree with TRBD1. Germline V lookup: CDR1 SGHDT, CDR2 YYEEEE. Trimming at V came to 5 bases and at J to 0 bases, leaving 4 bases not matched to a gene. This CDR3 is 14 amino acids long. The chain's CDR3 is CASRVGQLNTEAFF. The CDR3 DNA reads TGTGCCAGCAGGGTGGGACAGTTGAACACTGAAGCTTTCTTT. Full variable domain (outside the CDR3, taken from reference TRBV5-6 and TRBJ1-1): DAGVTQSPTHLIKTRGQQVTLRCSPKSGHDTVSWYQQALGQGPQFIFQYYEEEERQRGNFPDRFSGHQFPNYSSELNVNALLLGDSALYLCASRVGQLNTEAFFGQGTRLTVV.

The chain recombines TRBV30 with TRBJ2-1, with D hard to call. The CDR3 is 13 amino acids. Trimming cost V 0 bases and J 9 bases, with 12 bases left between them. CDR1 GTSNPN and CDR2 SVGIG come from the germline V gene (reference sequence). The chain's CDR3 is CAWSVLGKGEQFF. For the CDR3, the DNA is TGTGCCTGGAGTGTACTGGGGAAGGGTGAGCAGTTCTTC. Filled out from reference TRBV30 and TRBJ2-1, the complete variable domain reads SQTIHQWPATLVQPVGSPLSLECTVEGTSNPNLYWYRQAAGRGLQLLFYSVGIGQISSEVPQNLSASRPQDRQFILSSKKLLLSDSGFYLCAWSVLGKGEQFFGPGTRLTVL.

The chain combines TRBV4-1 with TRBJ2-7; possible D gene TRBD1, 6 bases. The CDR3 totals 15 residues. V was pared by 10 bases and J by 2 bases, with 21 bases between. The germline V gene has CDR1 MGHRA and CDR2 YSYEKL. CDR3 nucleotide sequence: TGCGCCACAAACGAGACCGGGACATCGACCTACGAGCAGTACTTC. Its protein product is CATNETGTSTYEQYF.

The CDR3 is CASRHLGQWDLQTNSGNTIYF. The CDR3 region has the DNA TGTGCCAGCAGACACCTGGGACAGTGGGACCTCCAAACGAACTCTGGAAACACCATATATTTT. This chain connects TRBV6-2 or TRBV6-3 to TRBJ1-3; 7 bases map to TRBD1. Trimming cost V 6 bases and J 0 bases; bases outside gene matches: 23. Germline V gene lookup returns CDR1 MNHEY and CDR2 SVGEGT. The CDR3 length is 21 residues.

V gene TRBV21-1 combines with J gene TRBJ2-7; TRBD2 was called by the table and not checked on the DNA. TRBV21-1 counts as a pseudogene. This CDR3 has 15 residues. The CDR3 sequence is CASPRDPRVLAEQYV. The CDR3 DNA sequence: TGTGCCAGCCCAAGGGACCCTAGGGTTCTTGCCGAGCAGTACGTC.

The V and J genes are TRBV14 and TRBJ2-3; 8 bases match TRBD2. The germline CDR1 and CDR2 sequences are SGHDN and FVKESK. With 5 bases clipped from V and 5 bases from J, the junction kept 9 bases outside the gene matches. The CDR3 runs to 15 residues. The CDR3 region has the DNA TGTGCCAGCAGCTTCCGCGGGGGGTCCCGAGATACGCAGTATTTT. Translation gives CASSFRGGSRDTQYF.

The J gene is TRBJ2-7, the V gene TRBV5-1; 10 positions agree with TRBD1. In germline, CDR1 is SGHRS, CDR2 YFSETQ. J was trimmed by 1 base and V by 4 bases; bases with no gene match: 5. The CDR3 consists of 15 residues. Here the CDR3 DNA reads TGCGCCAGCAGCCAAGGGACAGGGGAGTCCTACGAGCAGTACTTC. Its translation is CASSQGTGESYEQYF.

V usage is TRBV20-1 and J usage is TRBJ1-2; D is ambiguous. The CDR3 totals 15 residues. Trimming took 0 bases from V and 4 from J, leaving 15 bases between them. Germline V gene sequence: CDR1 DFQATT, CDR2 SNEGSKA (reference sequence). CDR3 region: CSARDTQRTLYGYTF. The CDR3 nucleotides read TGCAGTGCTAGAGATACACAGCGTACGCTCTATGGCTACACCTTC.

The sample holds one count of this clonotype. The chain combines TRBV5-1 with TRBJ2-3, with 8 positions matching TRBD2. Germline lookup yields CDR1 SGHRS and CDR2 YFSETQ. This CDR3 has 16 amino acids. Trimming removed 4 bases from V and 3 bases from J; junction bases left unmatched: 10. The DNA of the CDR3 is TGCGCCAGCAGCAGGCCTAGAGCGGGAGTAACAGATACGCAGTATTTT. It codes for CASSRPRAGVTDTQYF.

The chain recombines TRBV10-3 with TRBJ1-2; the match to TRBD1 covers 10 bases. Germline lookup yields CDR1 ENHRY and CDR2 SYGVKD. This CDR3 region has 13 residues. V gave up 3 bases and J gave up 8 bases; unmatched junction bases: 3. The CDR3 loop is CAISDGTGAGYTF. The CDR3 DNA reads TGTGCCATCAGTGACGGGACAGGGGCCGGCTACACCTTC.

V and J are TRBV24-1 and TRBJ2-1; D not resolved. There are 15 residues in the CDR3. The ends were cut back, 3 bases at V and 3 bases at J, with 11 bases in the middle. Germline V CDR1 and CDR2: KGHDR, SFDVKD. The CDR3 region is CATSDVLVGYNEQFF. The CDR3 DNA reads TGTGCCACCAGTGATGTTCTAGTGGGCTACAATGAGCAGTTCTTC.

CDR3 sequence reads: CASTLQGKGSPLHF. The CDR3 nucleotides are TGTGCCAGCACCCTACAGGGGAAGGGTTCACCCCTCCACTTT. This chain links TRBV12-3 or TRBV12-4 with TRBJ1-6; 7 bases line up with TRBD1. The junction had 9 bases not matched to a gene; V was cut back by 7 bases and J by 9 bases. The CDR3 length is 14 residues.

The chain is built from TRBV20-1 and TRBJ1-4, with D possibly being TRBD1 (5 bases). Germline CDR1 reads DFQATT; CDR2 reads SNEGSKA (reference sequence). V gave up 5 bases and J gave up 10 bases, with 17 bases separating them. CDR3 size: 13 residues. The CDR3 DNA follows: TGCAGTGCTGGTACCGGGGGAGGTGGAAAACTGTTTTTT. Translated: CSAGTGGGGKLFF.

V gene TRBV29-1 combines with J gene TRBJ2-7; perhaps D is TRBD1 or TRBD2 (5 bases each). The V gene's germline CDR1 is SQVTM and CDR2 ANQGSEA. The CDR3 sequence is 15 residues long. V was cut by 2 bases and J by 0 bases, with 14 bases left in between. CDR3 nucleotide sequence: TGCAGCGTTGAATTAGGGACCGAAAGCTCCTACGAGCAGTACGTC. As protein: CSVELGTESSYEQYV.

The chain joins TRBV4-2 to TRBJ1-1; D unclear. Trimming left V 4 bases short and J 5 bases short, with 14 bases between. This CDR3 is built from 14 residues. In germline, CDR1 is LGHNA, CDR2 YNFKEQ. CDR3 loop: CASSLDPGGTEAFF. CDR3 bases: TGTGCCAGCAGCCTAGACCCCGGAGGGACTGAAGCTTTCTTT.

Only one count was recorded for this clonotype. CDR3 nucleotide sequence: TGTGCCAGCAGCCGACCGGGACAGGGGGCTTACAATGAGCAGTTCTTC. Translated: CASSRPGQGAYNEQFF. V and J are TRBV4-2 and TRBJ2-1; TRBD1 aligns across 12 bases. The V gene's germline CDR1 is LGHNA and CDR2 YNFKEQ. J was trimmed by 4 bases and V by 4 bases; bases with no gene match: 5. This CDR3 region has 16 residues.

This clonotype turned up a few times. The rearrangement joins TRBV7-9 to TRBJ2-1, with 9 positions matching TRBD2. The junction had 9 bases not matched to a gene; V was cut back by 5 bases and J by 1 base. Germline CDR1 and CDR2: SEHNR and FQNEAQ (reference sequence). The CDR3 has 17 residues. The CDR3 protein is CASSARGSGRSYNEQFF. The DNA for the CDR3 is TGTGCCAGCAGCGCCCGGGGAAGCGGGAGGTCCTACAATGAGCAGTTCTTC.

This chain joins TRBV12-3 or TRBV12-4 and TRBJ1-6, with 9 bases lining up with TRBD1. This CDR3 is 17 amino acids long. Trimming at V came to 1 base and at J to 7 bases, leaving 8 bases not matched to a gene. This CDR3 is CASSLGTGTGSNSPLHF. The CDR3 bases are TGTGCCAGCAGTTTAGGAACCGGGACAGGGAGCAATTCACCCCTCCACTTT.